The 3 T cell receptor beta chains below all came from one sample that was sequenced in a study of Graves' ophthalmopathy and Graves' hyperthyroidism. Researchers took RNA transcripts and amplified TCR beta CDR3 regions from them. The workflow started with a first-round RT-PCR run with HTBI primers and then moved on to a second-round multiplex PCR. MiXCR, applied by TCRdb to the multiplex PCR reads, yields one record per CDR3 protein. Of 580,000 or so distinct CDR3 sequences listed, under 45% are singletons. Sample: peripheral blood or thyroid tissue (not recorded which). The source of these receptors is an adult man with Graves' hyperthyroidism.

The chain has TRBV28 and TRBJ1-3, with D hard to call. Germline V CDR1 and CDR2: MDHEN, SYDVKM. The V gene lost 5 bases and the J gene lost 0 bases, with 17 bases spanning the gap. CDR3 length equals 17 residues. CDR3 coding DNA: TGTGCCAGCAGTCCGGGGTCGTGGCCGACCTCTGGAAACACCATATATTTT. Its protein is CASSPGSWPTSGNTIYF.

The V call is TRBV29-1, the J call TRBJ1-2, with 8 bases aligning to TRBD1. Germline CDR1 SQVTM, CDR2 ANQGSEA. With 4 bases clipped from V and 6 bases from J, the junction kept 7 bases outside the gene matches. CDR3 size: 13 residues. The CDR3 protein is CSVVRQGADGYTF. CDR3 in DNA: TGCAGCGTTGTGAGGCAGGGGGCAGATGGCTACACCTTC.

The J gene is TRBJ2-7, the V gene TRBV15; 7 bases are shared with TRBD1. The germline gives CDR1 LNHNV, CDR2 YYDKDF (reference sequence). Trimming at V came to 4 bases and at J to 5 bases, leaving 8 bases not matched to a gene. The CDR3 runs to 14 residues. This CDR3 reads CATSTPQGKDEQYF. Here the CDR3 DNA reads TGTGCCACCAGCACCCCACAGGGGAAAGACGAGCAGTACTTC.